Below are 6 T cell receptor beta chains sequenced from a single sample in a study of neurological immune-mediated disorders. In TCRdb, the 5' RACE reads were re-called with MiXCR into one record per CDR3 protein. The sample yields 77,000 or so distinct CDR3 sequences, around a tenth seen once. The sequenced sample was PBMCs. Receptors were obtained from a man aged 50-59 years in good health.

This clonotype was counted ten times or more. This chain joins TRBV20-1 and TRBJ2-4; D not resolved. Germline V gene lookup returns CDR1 DFQATT and CDR2 SNEGSKA (reference sequence). V lost 6 bases, J lost 0 bases, and 9 bases lay in between. The CDR3 spans 13 residues. The CDR3 sequence: CSALPLAKNIQYF. Here the CDR3 DNA reads TGCAGTGCGCTCCCGCTAGCCAAAAACATTCAGTACTTC.

Only a few counts were recorded for this clonotype. The V call is TRBV28, the J call TRBJ2-7, with TRBD2 as a possible D gene (6 bases). Germline loops: CDR1 MDHEN, CDR2 SYDVKM. V was trimmed by 2 bases and J by 6 bases, leaving 20 bases between them. The CDR3 extends over 16 amino acids. The CDR3 spells CASSLGRREVPIEQYF. In DNA form, the CDR3 reads TGTGCCAGCAGTTTAGGTCGCAGGGAGGTCCCTATCGAGCAGTACTTC.

In its sample, this clonotype was seen many times. V and J are TRBV10-3 and TRBJ2-2; D is unresolved. Trimming left V 4 bases short and J 0 bases short, with 6 bases between. Germline CDR1 reads ENHRY; CDR2 reads SYGVKD. CDR3 size: 14 residues. CDR3 sequence reads: CAISAETNTGELFF. The CDR3 DNA sequence: TGTGCCATCAGTGCTGAAACGAACACCGGGGAGCTGTTTTTT.

This clonotype was recorded at least ten times. The chain couples TRBV20-1 to TRBJ2-3; D might be TRBD1 or TRBD2, each matching 6 bases. This CDR3 has 12 residues. Germline V gives CDR1 DFQATT, CDR2 SNEGSKA (reference sequence). The CDR3 DNA sequence: TGCAGCCTTAGGGGGGGCACAGATACGCAGTATTTT. This translates into CSLRGGTDTQYF.

This clonotype occurred many times. J is TRBJ2-5 and V is TRBV4-2, with 8 bases lining up with TRBD2. V dropped 0 bases and J dropped 7; count of bases not matched to a gene: 19. CDR3 length: 19 amino acids. CDR1 is LGHNA, CDR2 YNFKEQ, per germline. The CDR3 region has the DNA TGTGCCAGCAGCCAAGAGTCGACTAGCGCCGAGGGGGGGTTAGGGACCCAGTACTTC. Its protein is CASSQESTSAEGGLGTQYF.

Many counts were recorded for this clonotype. The genes are TRBV20-1 and TRBJ2-7; D not certain. The V gene's germline CDR1 is DFQATT and CDR2 SNEGSKA (reference sequence). Between the trimmed V and J ends, which lost 3 bases and 5 bases, there was a span of 11 bases. CDR3 length equals 12 residues. This CDR3 is CSASGSWNEQYF. The CDR3 nucleotides are TGCAGTGCTAGTGGCAGCTGGAACGAGCAGTACTTC.